Each of the 27 T cell receptor beta chains below was sequenced from the same sample in a study of identical twins. TCRdb processed the 5' RACE reads anew with MiXCR; each CDR3 protein has one entry. The sample yields roughly 1,500,000 distinct CDR3 sequences, about 32% seen once. What was sequenced was cord blood. Receptor source: a newborn girl in good health.

This chain joins TRBV12-3 or TRBV12-4 and TRBJ2-5, with D tentatively TRBD1 or TRBD2 (5 bases each). The better agreement between TRBJ2-7 and the DNA end casts doubt on the J call. This CDR3 spans 17 amino acids. The CDR3 spells CASSLGSFRGVLYEQYF. The CDR3 DNA sequence: TGTGCCAGCAGTTTAGGGTCATTTCGGGGCGTTCTTTACGAGCAGTACTTC.

The gene calls are TRBV6-1 and TRBJ2-4; a possible D gene is TRBD2 (6 bases). The germline V gene encodes CDR1 MNHNS and CDR2 SASEGT. CDR3 length: 14 amino acids. The V and J ends lost 1 base and 12 bases respectively, with 16 bases between them. The CDR3 here is CASSEGWRAFAQYF. The CDR3 DNA reads TGTGCCAGCAGTGAAGGGTGGAGGGCCTTTGCTCAGTACTTC.

This chain uses TRBV20-1 with TRBJ1-1; D is uncertain. The CDR3 is 13 residues long. Germline V gene lookup returns CDR1 DFQATT and CDR2 SNEGSKA (reference sequence). Between the trimmed V and J ends, which lost 5 bases and 7 bases, there was a span of 17 bases. CDR3 coding DNA: TGCAGTGCTTTTTTTTCCCGAGCTTTTGAAGCTTTCTTT. Amino acid sequence: CSAFFSRAFEAFF.

The chain is built from TRBV24-1 and TRBJ2-1; TRBD2 agrees at 10 bases. The CDR3 has 19 amino acids. Per germline, CDR1 KGHDR and CDR2 SFDVKD. Germline trimming cut 4 bases from V and 9 bases from J; bases unmatched to any gene: 20. The DNA of the CDR3 is TGTGCCACCAGTGACCCGGGGAGTCCGGGACTAGCGCACCAAAGTGAGCAGTTCTTC. This codes for CATSDPGSPGLAHQSEQFF.

This clonotype was observed many times. The junction shows a germline mismatch at one end, possibly a read error. The rearrangement uses TRBV27 and TRBJ1-2; 8 bases agree with TRBD1. The CDR3 length is 13 residues. The V gene's germline CDR1 is MNHEY and CDR2 SMNVEV (reference sequence). The CDR3 loop is CASSLAGGNGYTF. The CDR3 nucleotides read TGCGCCAGCAGCTTGGCAGGGGGCAACGGCTACACCTTC.

The rearrangement uses TRBV20-1 and TRBJ1-1; D is possibly TRBD1 (5 bases). Trimming shortened V by 5 bases and J by 11 bases, and 27 bases separated the two germline ends. This CDR3 is 15 amino acids long. Germline V gives CDR1 DFQATT, CDR2 SNEGSKA (reference sequence). The CDR3 DNA follows: TGCAGTGCTCAATTCGAGAATCGGGGACGAGGACGGGCTTTCTTT. Encoded protein: CSAQFENRGRGRAFF.

The rearrangement joins TRBV6-6 to TRBJ2-3; D is perhaps TRBD2 (6 bases). The CDR3 is 16 residues long. In germline, CDR1 is MNHNY, CDR2 SVGAGI (reference sequence). Trimming removed 0 bases at V and 2 bases at J, with 12 bases between. CDR3 in amino acids: CASSYSTAGFTDTQYF. As DNA, the CDR3 is TGTGCCAGCAGTTACTCGACTGCGGGATTCACAGATACGCAGTATTTT.

The chain links TRBV28 to TRBJ1-2; weak D call: TRBD1 (5 bases). Per germline, CDR1 MDHEN and CDR2 SYDVKM. CDR3 size: 17 residues. The germline V and J ends were trimmed by 11 bases and 2 bases, with 27 bases remaining between them. CDR3 nucleotides: TGTGCCTCCAGTCGGGACCCTGTTCAGATATCCAACTATGGCTACACCTTC. This sequence encodes CASSRDPVQISNYGYTF.

This clonotype turned up a few times. The gene calls are TRBV6-5 and TRBJ2-1; TRBD2 matches 10 bases. The germline CDR1 and CDR2 sequences are MNHEY and SVGAGI. The CDR3 contains 15 residues. J was trimmed by 5 bases and V by 1 base; bases with no gene match: 2. The CDR3 loop reads CASSYLAGGHNEQFF. The CDR3 DNA is TGTGCCAGCAGTTACTTAGCGGGAGGCCACAATGAGCAGTTCTTC.

The chain employs TRBV6-1 and TRBJ1-2; 7 nucleotides line up with TRBD1. The CDR3 has 14 amino acids. The germline gives CDR1 MNHNS, CDR2 SASEGT. V was pared by 5 bases and J by 8 bases, with 11 bases of the junction left unmatched. As DNA, the CDR3 is TGTGCCAGCAGTCTAACCCGGGACAGCGGAGGCTACACCTTC. Encoded protein: CASSLTRDSGGYTF.

Comment on this clonotype: Mismatch with germline at one junction end may stem from a read error. This sequence joins TRBV7-2 and TRBJ2-5, with TRBD1 as a possible D gene (5 bases). The V gene's germline CDR1 is SGHTA and CDR2 FQGNSA. The CDR3 contains 13 residues. The CDR3 protein is CASSFDRQETQCF. The CDR3 DNA reads as TGTGCCAGTAGCTTTGACAGACAAGAGACCCAGTGCTTC.

Only a few counts were recorded for this clonotype. The V call is TRBV4-2, the J call TRBJ1-4, with a possible D match to TRBD1 (6 bases). Trimming took off 0 bases at V and 4 bases at J, with 9 bases between the two ends. The CDR3 contains 15 residues. Looked up from germline, CDR1 is LGHNA and CDR2 is YNFKEQ. The CDR3 DNA reads as TGTGCCAGCAGCCAAGATCCCAGGGGTAATGAAAAACTGTTTTTT. This translates into CASSQDPRGNEKLFF.

This clonotype was observed many times. The V gene is TRBV7-2, the J gene TRBJ1-6, with D maybe TRBD1 (6 bases). The CDR3 has 13 residues. The ends were cut back, 0 bases at V and 9 bases at J, with 6 bases in the middle. Germline V gene lookup returns CDR1 SGHTA and CDR2 FQGNSA. The DNA for the CDR3 is TGTGCCAGCAGCTTAGCCAGGGGTTCACCCCTCCACTTT. Translated: CASSLARGSPLHF.

The V gene is TRBV25-1, the J gene TRBJ1-1, with D tentatively TRBD1 (6 bases). Germline-derived CDR1 and CDR2 are MGHDK and SYGVNS. V shed 6 bases and J shed 5 bases, with 13 bases lying between them. The CDR3 runs to 13 residues. For the CDR3, the DNA is TGTGCCAGCAGGGACAGTTCGTTTACTGAAGCTTTCTTT. It codes for CASRDSSFTEAFF.

This clonotype was seen only a few times. The J gene is TRBJ2-3, the V gene TRBV20-1; 8 positions agree with TRBD2. The V gene's germline CDR1 is DFQATT and CDR2 SNEGSKA (reference sequence). V lost 1 base, J lost 0 bases, and 3 bases stayed unmatched. This CDR3 has 15 amino acids. CDR3 in amino acids: CSARASGLSTDTQYF. The CDR3, as DNA: TGCAGTGCTAGAGCTAGCGGGCTTAGCACAGATACGCAGTATTTT.

This clonotype showed up just a few times. The chain joins TRBV5-1 to TRBJ1-5, with a weak D call TRBD1 (6 bases). Trimming took 2 bases from V and 0 from J, leaving 9 bases between them. Germline CDR1 and CDR2: SGHRS and YFSETQ. The CDR3 runs to 15 residues. CDR3 in DNA: TGCGCCAGCAGCTTTGGGGGGCCTAGCAATCAGCCCCAGCATTTT. Encoded protein: CASSFGGPSNQPQHF.

This clonotype has only a few counts. The J gene is TRBJ1-2, the V gene TRBV28; TRBD1 matches at 7 bases. Germline CDR1 MDHEN, CDR2 SYDVKM. The CDR3 extends over 14 amino acids. With 5 bases clipped from V and 3 bases from J, the junction kept 6 bases outside the gene matches. CDR3 sequence reads: CASSPGTAYYGYTF. The CDR3 DNA sequence: TGTGCCAGCAGTCCCGGGACAGCTTACTATGGCTACACCTTC.

The chain carries TRBV7-9 and TRBJ2-1; the match to TRBD2 covers 7 bases. The DNA matches TRBJ2-7 better at its end, which makes the J call doubtful. Germline V lookup: CDR1 SEHNR, CDR2 FQNEAQ (reference sequence). This CDR3 contains 16 residues. The DNA of the CDR3 is TGTGCCAGCAGCTTAGTAAGCGGGGCCTCCTACAATGAGCAGTACTTC. It translates to CASSLVSGASYNEQYF.

The chain carries TRBV28 and TRBJ2-1, with a possible D match to TRBD2 (5 bases). In germline, CDR1 is MDHEN, CDR2 SYDVKM. V was cut by 5 bases and J by 13 bases, with 21 bases left in between. This CDR3 has 14 amino acids. The CDR3 sequence: CASSSNRDSETQFF. In nucleotides, the CDR3 is TGTGCCAGCAGTAGTAACCGGGATAGCGAGACCCAGTTCTTC. The full variable domain, completed using reference TRBV28 and TRBJ2-1, is DVKVTQSSRYLVKRTGEKVFLECVQDMDHENMFWYRQDPGLGLRLIYFSYDVKMKEKGDIPEGYSVSREKKERFSLILESASTNQTSMYLCASSSNRDSETQFFGPGTRLTVL.

This clonotype was seen only a few times. V and J are TRBV15 and TRBJ2-7; D gene ambiguous. Germline values: CDR1 LNHNV, CDR2 YYDKDF (reference sequence). V was trimmed by 0 bases and J by 1 base, leaving 10 bases between them. The CDR3 is 15 residues long. The CDR3 here is CATSRDIGLSYEQYF. The DNA of the CDR3 is TGTGCCACCAGCAGAGATATAGGGCTATCCTACGAGCAGTACTTC.

In this sample, this clonotype turned up a few times. The chain has TRBV20-1 and TRBJ2-3; unclear D gene. The length of the CDR3 is 13 residues. Germline-derived CDR1 and CDR2 are DFQATT and SNEGSKA (reference sequence). Between the trimmed V and J ends, which lost 3 bases and 1 base, there was a span of 8 bases. DNA for the CDR3: TGCAGTGCTAGGACCCACGGCACAGATACGCAGTATTTT. As protein: CSARTHGTDTQYF.

The V gene is TRBV5-4, the J gene TRBJ2-1; D possibly uses TRBD1 or TRBD2 (5 bases each). The J call may be faulty, since TRBJ2-7 better matches the DNA end. Germline values: CDR1 SGHNT, CDR2 YYREEE (reference sequence). The CDR3 totals 17 residues. CDR3: CASSLVSGMGPYNEQYF. For the CDR3, the DNA is TGTGCCAGCAGCTTGGTGTCGGGGATGGGGCCATACAATGAGCAGTACTTC.

The table lists this clonotype with many counts. The genes are TRBV29-1 and TRBJ1-2; 8 bases are shared with TRBD1. V shed 6 bases, J shed 9 bases, and the junction held 6 bases outside the gene matches. The germline CDR1 and CDR2 sequences are SQVTM and ANQGSEA. This CDR3 spans 11 amino acids. This CDR3 is CSVTQGASYTF. The CDR3 DNA follows: TGCAGCGTGACGCAGGGGGCTAGCTACACCTTC.

The V and J genes are TRBV20-1 and TRBJ2-7; 7 bases match TRBD1. This CDR3 comprises 14 residues. Germline assignment: CDR1 DFQATT and CDR2 SNEGSKA (reference sequence). V gave up 0 bases and J gave up 1 base; unmatched junction bases: 3. The CDR3 sequence is CSAREPGQSYEQYF. CDR3 nucleotides: TGCAGTGCTAGAGAACCGGGACAGTCCTACGAGCAGTACTTC.

The J gene is TRBJ1-2, the V gene TRBV6-1; D gene uncertain. The V and J ends lost 1 base and 7 bases respectively, with 10 bases between them. CDR3 length: 13 residues. Germline lookup yields CDR1 MNHNS and CDR2 SASEGT. The CDR3 coding sequence is TGTGCCAGCAGTGAAGGTTCGAAGGGTGGCTACACCTTC. Translation gives CASSEGSKGGYTF.

This clonotype was detected only once. This chain links TRBV20-1 with TRBJ1-4; maybe TRBD1 (6 bases). The V end was cut by 6 bases, the J end by 8 bases, with 16 bases between. The CDR3 runs to 13 residues. CDR1 DFQATT and CDR2 SNEGSKA come from the germline V gene (reference sequence). The CDR3 region is CSALTGYVEKLFF. The CDR3 DNA reads as TGCAGTGCCCTCACAGGGTACGTGGAAAAACTGTTTTTT.

To note about this clonotype: One base away lies a much larger clone, so this may be a sequencing read error. The chain recombines TRBV7-2 with TRBJ2-3, with TRBD2 matching over 10 bases. CDR3 length equals 15 residues. The germline CDR1 and CDR2 sequences are SGHTA and FQGNSA. CDR3 DNA: TGTGCCTGCAGCTTAGCTAGCGGGAGCGCAGATACGCAGTATTTT. The encoded protein is CACSLASGSADTQYF.